Below are 25 T cell receptor beta chains sequenced from a single sample in a study of blood T cell repertoires in COVID-19. Data came from immunoSEQ multiplex PCR; TCRdb stores just in-frame clones and leaves some out. The data contain 150,000 to 200,000 clones, around 90% of them singletons. Sequenced: peripheral blood. These receptor sequences come from a human donor in a cohort sampled during active COVID-19.

V usage is TRBV7-8 and J usage is TRBJ2-1; 9 bases match TRBD2. CDR1 and CDR2 (germline): SGHVS, FQNEAQ. The CDR3 has 18 amino acids. The J segment lost 4 bases and the V segment lost 3 bases, leaving 13 bases of the junction unmatched. CDR3 in DNA: TGTGCCAGCAGCTTTCGCGGGAGGGACCCTACTGGATACAATGAGCAGTTCTTC. It translates to CASSFRGRDPTGYNEQFF.

The V gene is TRBV7-2, the J gene TRBJ2-2; TRBD1 matches 8 bases. V lost 4 bases, J lost 4 bases, and 8 bases stayed unmatched. The CDR3 spans 16 residues. Germline-derived CDR1 and CDR2 are SGHTA and FQGNSA. CDR3 nucleotide sequence: TGTGCCAGCAGCTCAGGACAGGGAGGAACCACCGGGGAGCTGTTTTTT. Translating gives CASSSGQGGTTGELFF.

The rearrangement joins TRBV19 to TRBJ2-3; D possibly corresponds to TRBD2 (5 bases). Germline loops: CDR1 LNHDA, CDR2 SQIVND (reference sequence). The V and J ends lost 5 bases and 7 bases respectively, with 13 bases between them. The CDR3 runs 13 residues. CDR3 amino acids: CASSSPGSNTQYF. In DNA form, the CDR3 reads TGTGCCAGTAGTTCCCCGGGGAGTAATACGCAGTATTTT.

The rearrangement links TRBV28 to TRBJ2-1; D gene uncertain. The germline gives CDR1 MDHEN, CDR2 SYDVKM. V lost 4 bases and J lost 7, with 5 bases in between. The CDR3 loop spans 11 amino acids. CDR3 in amino acids: CASSSLNEQFF. The CDR3 region has the DNA TGTGCCAGCAGTTCCCTTAATGAGCAGTTCTTC.

The CDR3 DNA reads TGTGCCAGCAGTTACAAGCGGCTAGCAAGTTTTACAGATACGCAGTATTTT. This gives the protein CASSYKRLASFTDTQYF. The J gene is TRBJ2-3, the V gene TRBV6-2 or TRBV6-3; a possible D gene is TRBD2 (5 bases). The germline V gene encodes CDR1 MNHEY and CDR2 SVGEGT. V was trimmed by 2 bases and J by 3 bases, leaving 18 bases between them. There are 17 residues in the CDR3.

This chain uses TRBV2 with TRBJ1-5, with TRBD1 identical over 7 bases. The CDR3 covers 15 residues. Germline CDR1 and CDR2: SNHLY and FYNNEI. Trimming at V came to 5 bases and at J to 0 bases, leaving 4 bases not matched to a gene. The CDR3 reads CASSLTGDSNQPQHF. The CDR3 DNA is TGTGCCAGCAGTCTTACAGGGGATAGCAATCAGCCCCAGCATTTT.

The chain recombines TRBV2 with TRBJ2-3; 12 bases are shared with TRBD2. Germline-derived CDR1 and CDR2 are SNHLY and FYNNEI. The CDR3 extends over 15 amino acids. J gave up 3 bases and V 6 bases, and 4 bases lay outside the gene matches. CDR3 nucleotide sequence: TGTGCCAGCAGAAAACTAGCGGGGGGTACAGATACGCAGTATTTT. It is translated as CASRKLAGGTDTQYF.

The chain couples TRBV9 to TRBJ2-3, with TRBD2 identical over 8 bases. V lost 0 bases to trimming and J lost 2 bases; unmatched junction nucleotides: 11. Germline CDR1 reads SGDLS; CDR2 reads YYNGEE. The CDR3 sequence is 18 residues long. This chain's CDR3 is CASSVGAGEFSATDTQYF. CDR3 DNA sequence: TGTGCCAGCAGCGTAGGAGCGGGAGAGTTTTCGGCCACAGATACGCAGTATTTT.

This clone has only one observation. This sequence joins TRBV7-8 and TRBJ2-5; 10 bases are shared with TRBD2. The CDR3 runs 15 residues. Per the germline V gene, CDR1 is SGHVS and CDR2 is FQNEAQ. Trimming removed 7 bases from V and 4 bases from J; junction bases left unmatched: 9. The CDR3 DNA sequence: TGTGCCAGCATCGCCAGCGGGGGGGCCGGAGAGACCCAGTACTTC. Translating it yields CASIASGGAGETQYF.

The CDR3 here is CASSTGRGTDTQYF. The CDR3 region has the DNA TGCGCCAGCAGTACCGGGAGGGGCACAGATACGCAGTATTTT. V usage is TRBV10-1 and J usage is TRBJ2-3; 8 nucleotides match TRBD2. Trimming at V came to 5 bases and at J to 1 base, leaving 2 bases not matched to a gene. This CDR3 is 14 amino acids long. CDR1 is WNHNN and CDR2 is SYGVQD in the germline V gene (reference sequence).

The rearrangement joins TRBV4-2 to TRBJ2-7, with D uncertain. The CDR3 spans 15 residues. Germline assignment: CDR1 LGHNA and CDR2 YNFKEQ. The germline V and J ends were trimmed by 1 base and 2 bases, with 12 bases remaining between them. The CDR3: CASSQGLLDPYEQYF. The CDR3 DNA reads as TGTGCCAGCAGCCAAGGACTCCTAGACCCCTACGAGCAGTACTTC.

The rearrangement joins TRBV6-1 to TRBJ1-6; no clear D gene. Trimming removed 2 bases at V and 10 bases at J, with 9 bases between. The CDR3 contains 13 residues. Germline V gene lookup returns CDR1 MNHNS and CDR2 SASEGT. For the CDR3, the DNA is TGTGCCAGCAGTGAATGGGGAGGGTCACCCCTCCACTTT. Its translation is CASSEWGGSPLHF.

The CDR3 nucleotides are TGTGCCAGCAGCCAAGGGGACATGCGGCCCCAGCATTTT. It specifies CASSQGDMRPQHF. The chain couples TRBV3-1 (or the pseudogene TRBV3-2) to TRBJ1-5, with D possibly TRBD1 on 6 matching bases. This CDR3 region has 13 residues. The V end was cut by 1 base, the J end by 9 bases, with 10 bases between. CDR1 LGHDT and CDR2 YNNKEL come from the germline V gene (reference sequence).

The V gene is TRBV30, the J gene TRBJ2-5, with 7 bases that match TRBD1. The CDR3 is 13 residues long. Trimming took 0 bases from V and 5 from J; bases not matched to a gene: 3. Germline CDR1 is GTSNPN and CDR2 is SVGIG (reference sequence). The DNA of the CDR3 is TGTGCCTGGAGTGTAGACAGGGCCGAGACCCAGTACTTC. Translated, it gives CAWSVDRAETQYF.

The chain carries TRBV7-9 and TRBJ2-1, with 9 bases that match TRBD1. The junction had 5 bases not matched to a gene; V was cut back by 4 bases and J by 4 bases. CDR3 length: 15 amino acids. Per the germline V gene, CDR1 is SEHNR and CDR2 is FQNEAQ (reference sequence). In DNA, the CDR3 is TGTGCCAGCAGCTACAGGGGGCTCGAATACAATGAGCAGTTCTTC. It specifies CASSYRGLEYNEQFF. Full variable domain (outside the CDR3, taken from reference TRBV7-9 and TRBJ2-1): DTGVSQNPRHKITKRGQNVTFRCDPISEHNRLYWYRQTLGQGPEFLTYFQNEAQLEKSRLLSDRFSAERPKGSFSTLEIQRTEQGDSAMYLCASSYRGLEYNEQFFGPGTRLTVL.

The rearrangement links TRBV2 to TRBJ2-7; possibly TRBD1 for D (5 bases). Trimming shortened V by 6 bases and J by 3 bases, and 9 bases separated the two germline ends. Germline V CDR1 and CDR2: SNHLY, FYNNEI. The CDR3 has 12 amino acids. The CDR3 DNA reads as TGTGCCAGCAGGCAGGGCAGCTACGAGCAGTACTTC. This codes for CASRQGSYEQYF.

The V gene is TRBV18, the J gene TRBJ1-5, with 7 bases that match TRBD1. The CDR3 runs to 13 residues. Trimming removed 3 bases from V and 5 bases from J; junction bases left unmatched: 1. Germline V lookup: CDR1 KGHSH, CDR2 LQKENI. For the CDR3, the DNA is TGTGCCAGCTCACCTACAGGGGATCAGCCCCAGCATTTT. Translation gives CASSPTGDQPQHF.

The chain uses TRBV6-2 or TRBV6-3 and TRBJ2-6, with 8 bases aligning to TRBD1. CDR3 length: 16 amino acids. Germline lookup yields CDR1 MNHEY and CDR2 SVGEGT. V shed 5 bases, J shed 4 bases, and the junction held 7 bases outside the gene matches. CDR3 loop: CASSRQGPTGANVLTF. CDR3 bases: TGTGCCAGCAGTCGACAGGGGCCGACGGGGGCCAACGTCCTGACTTTC.

This chain uses TRBV4-1 with TRBJ2-7; D may be TRBD2 (6 bases). Deletions cut 4 bases from V and 3 bases from J, with 16 bases between. CDR3 length equals 15 residues. The germline V gene encodes CDR1 MGHRA and CDR2 YSYEKL. Here the CDR3 reads CASSLQDWGGYEQYF. The CDR3, as DNA: TGCGCCAGCAGCCTGCAGGACTGGGGAGGCTACGAGCAGTACTTC.

The chain is built from TRBV5-1 and TRBJ2-3; D is perhaps TRBD2 (5 bases). V lost 1 base and J 0 bases, leaving 12 bases between the germline ends. Germline CDR1 reads SGHRS; CDR2 reads YFSETQ. The CDR3 length is 16 residues. The CDR3 nucleotides read TGCGCCAGCAGCTTGCTGACACCGGGAAGCACAGATACGCAGTATTTT. It translates to CASSLLTPGSTDTQYF.

V is TRBV2 and J is TRBJ2-7; TRBD1 agrees at 7 bases. The V segment lost 1 base and the J segment 2 bases; nucleotides outside the gene matches: 5. Germline values: CDR1 SNHLY, CDR2 FYNNEI. The CDR3 is made up of 15 amino acids. CDR3 sequence reads: CASSEGAGGAYEQYF. The DNA of the CDR3 is TGTGCCAGCAGTGAAGGGGCAGGGGGAGCCTACGAGCAGTACTTC.

J is TRBJ1-5 and V is TRBV7-2; D not resolved. CDR3 length: 18 amino acids. The V end lost 0 bases, the J end lost 0 bases, and 15 bases lay between the germline ends. The V gene's germline CDR1 is SGHTA and CDR2 FQGNSA. The CDR3 loop is CASSLAFSGIYSNQPQHF. DNA of the CDR3: TGTGCCAGCAGCTTAGCTTTCTCGGGGATATATAGCAATCAGCCCCAGCATTTT.

This clone turned up a few times. Here the CDR3 DNA reads TGTGCCAGCGGGGCGGAAGTGAATACTGGAAACACCATATATTTT. Its translation: CASGAEVNTGNTIYF. This chain joins TRBV5-8 and TRBJ1-3; weak D call: TRBD1 (5 bases). CDR3 length equals 15 residues. The germline V and J ends were trimmed by 7 bases and 2 bases, with 16 bases remaining between them. Looked up from germline, CDR1 is SGHTS and CDR2 is YDEGEE.

The rearrangement joins TRBV5-4 to TRBJ2-7, with 7 positions matching TRBD2. V dropped 0 bases and J dropped 6; count of bases not matched to a gene: 3. The V gene's germline CDR1 is SGHNT and CDR2 YYREEE (reference sequence). This CDR3 has 13 residues. For the CDR3, the DNA is TGTGCCAGCAGCTTGGGGGGAGGGTCCGAGCAGTACTTC. Its protein product is CASSLGGGSEQYF. Full variable domain (missing parts from reference TRBV5-4 and TRBJ2-7): ETGVTQSPTHLIKTRGQQVTLRCSSQSGHNTVSWYQQALGQGPQFIFQYYREEENGRGNFPPRFSGLQFPNYSSELNVNALELDDSALYLCASSLGGGSEQYFGPGTRLTVT.

This clone has only one observation. The chain combines TRBV7-2 with TRBJ2-2, with TRBD1 as a possible D gene (6 bases). Germline V gene lookup returns CDR1 SGHTA and CDR2 FQGNSA. This CDR3 comprises 17 residues. Deletions cut 5 bases from V and 0 bases from J, with 16 bases between. The CDR3 protein is CASSPSPGQSNTGELFF. The CDR3 DNA is TGTGCCAGCAGCCCCTCCCCAGGACAGTCGAACACCGGGGAGCTGTTTTTT. The full variable domain, in which reference TRBV7-2 and TRBJ2-2 provide the parts outside the CDR3, is GAGVSQSPSNKVTEKGKDVELRCDPISGHTALYWYRQSLGQGLEFLIYFQGNSAPDKSGLPSDRFSAERTGGSVSTLTIQRTQQEDSAVYLCASSPSPGQSNTGELFFGEGSRLTVL.